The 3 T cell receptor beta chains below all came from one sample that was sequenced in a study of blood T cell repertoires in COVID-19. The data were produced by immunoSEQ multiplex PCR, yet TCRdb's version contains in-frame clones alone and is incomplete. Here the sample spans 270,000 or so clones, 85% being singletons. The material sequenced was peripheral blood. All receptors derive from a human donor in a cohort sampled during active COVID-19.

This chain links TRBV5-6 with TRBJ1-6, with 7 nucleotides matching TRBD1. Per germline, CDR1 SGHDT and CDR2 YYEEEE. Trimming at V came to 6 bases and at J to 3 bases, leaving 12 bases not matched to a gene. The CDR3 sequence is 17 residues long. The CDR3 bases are TGTGCCAGCACCATGGAGGAGGGGGCCAGCTATAATTCACCCCTCCACTTT. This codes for CASTMEEGASYNSPLHF. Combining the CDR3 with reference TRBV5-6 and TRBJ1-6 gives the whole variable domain DAGVTQSPTHLIKTRGQQVTLRCSPKSGHDTVSWYQQALGQGPQFIFQYYEEEERQRGNFPDRFSGHQFPNYSSELNVNALLLGDSALYLCASTMEEGASYNSPLHFGNGTRLTVT.

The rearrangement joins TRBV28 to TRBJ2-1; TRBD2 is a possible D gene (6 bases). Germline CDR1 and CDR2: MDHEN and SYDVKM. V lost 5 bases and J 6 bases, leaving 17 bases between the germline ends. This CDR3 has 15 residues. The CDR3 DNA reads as TGTGCCAGCAGTCCGGGGGACCGGACCGCCAATGAGCAGTTCTTC. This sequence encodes CASSPGDRTANEQFF. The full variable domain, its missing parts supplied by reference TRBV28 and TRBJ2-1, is DVKVTQSSRYLVKRTGEKVFLECVQDMDHENMFWYRQDPGLGLRLIYFSYDVKMKEKGDIPEGYSVSREKKERFSLILESASTNQTSMYLCASSPGDRTANEQFFGPGTRLTVL.

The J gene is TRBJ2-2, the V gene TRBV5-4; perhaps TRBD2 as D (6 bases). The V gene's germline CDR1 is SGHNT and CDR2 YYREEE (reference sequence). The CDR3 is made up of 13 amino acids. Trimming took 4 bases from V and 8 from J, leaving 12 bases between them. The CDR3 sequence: CASSLDLAGELFF. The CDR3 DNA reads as TGTGCCAGCAGCCTAGATCTAGCGGGGGAGCTGTTTTTT. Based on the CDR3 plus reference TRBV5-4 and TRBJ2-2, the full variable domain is ETGVTQSPTHLIKTRGQQVTLRCSSQSGHNTVSWYQQALGQGPQFIFQYYREEENGRGNFPPRFSGLQFPNYSSELNVNALELDDSALYLCASSLDLAGELFFGEGSRLTVL.